Below, 17 T cell receptor beta chains from the same sample are listed, as sequenced in a study of T cells expressing NK-cell markers. For each CDR3 protein, TCRdb gives one entry from its re-call of the 5' RACE reads, without DNA. The sample table includes about 460,000 distinct CDR3 sequences. The sample comprised blood T cells: a sorted CD56 or NKG2C T cell subset, CD4+ or CD8+ T cells, or bulk PBMC T cells (not recorded which). These TCRs come from a woman in her forties or fifties in good health.

This chain uses TRBV11-2 with TRBJ2-3. This CDR3 has 15 amino acids. Germline CDR1 and CDR2: SGHAT and FQNNGV. The CDR3 is CASSSYLAGTDTQYF.

The chain has TRBV9 and TRBJ2-2; TCRdb proposes TRBD2, but this gene call is untestable without DNA. CDR1 SGDLS and CDR2 YYNGEE come from the germline V gene. The CDR3 contains 18 residues. CDR3 in amino acids: CASSVATGLAGNTGELFF.

V gene TRBV4-1 combines with J gene TRBJ1-1. The CDR3 totals 15 residues. Per germline, CDR1 MGHRA and CDR2 YSYEKL. The CDR3 region is CASRPLQGTNTEAFF.

V is TRBV12-5 and J is TRBJ2-4. Germline CDR1 LGHNT, CDR2 FRNRAP. There are 12 residues in the CDR3. The chain's CDR3 is CASGLGDIIQYF. Looking up the rest from reference TRBV12-5 and TRBJ2-4 gives the full variable domain: DARVTQTPRHKVTEMGQEVTMRCQPILGHNTVFWYRQTMMQGLELLAYFRNRAPLDDSGMPKDRFSAEMPDATLATLKIQPSEPRDSAVYFCASGLGDIIQYFGAGTRLSVL.

The J gene is TRBJ2-5, the V gene TRBV28; no DNA is available, so the TRBD1 call from TCRdb remains unchecked. The CDR3 length is 16 residues. Germline CDR1 MDHEN, CDR2 SYDVKM. The CDR3 is CASSSPKTGRKETQYF.

The chain uses TRBV6-5 and TRBJ2-3; TCRdb's D call of TRBD1 is untestable without DNA. The length of the CDR3 is 16 residues. From germline, CDR1 is MNHEY and CDR2 SVGAGI. The CDR3: CASSYSIGRGADTQYF.

J is TRBJ1-1 and V is TRBV20-1; the TRBD1 assignment by TCRdb is unverifiable without DNA. Germline V gives CDR1 DFQATT, CDR2 SNEGSKA (reference sequence). There are 12 residues in the CDR3. The CDR3 loop reads CSARRGFTEAFF.

The rearrangement uses TRBV5-1 and TRBJ2-2. The CDR3 spans 15 residues. Germline V gives CDR1 SGHRS, CDR2 YFSETQ. CDR3 protein: CASSPIRPNTGELFF.

The chain combines TRBV12-3 or TRBV12-4 with TRBJ2-1; the TCRdb D gene call, TRBD2, has no DNA to confirm it. The CDR3 sequence is 13 residues long. The CDR3 spells CASSPRRDNEQFF.

The V call is TRBV5-1, the J call TRBJ1-1. The CDR3 has 17 amino acids. The germline gives CDR1 SGHRS, CDR2 YFSETQ. Here the CDR3 reads CASSPFLVGGRITEAFF. The full variable domain, rest sourced from reference TRBV5-1 and TRBJ1-1, is KAGVTQTPRYLIKTRGQQVTLSCSPISGHRSVSWYQQTPGQGLQFLFEYFSETQRNKGNFPGRFSGRQFSNSRSEMNVSTLELGDSALYLCASSPFLVGGRITEAFFGQGTRLTVV.

The chain employs TRBV4-1 and TRBJ2-1. In germline, CDR1 is MGHRA, CDR2 YSYEKL. CDR3 size: 13 residues. CDR3 sequence: CASSRSLNNEQFF.

This chain joins TRBV6-4 and TRBJ2-1; checking the TCRdb D call of TRBD2 is not possible without DNA. The CDR3 covers 15 residues. In germline, CDR1 is MRHNA, CDR2 SNTAGT. CDR3 residues: CASSLAIAGDTEQFF.

This CDR3 reads CAISETVQGAKNSPLHF. This sequence joins TRBV10-3 and TRBJ1-6; the TCRdb D gene call, TRBD1, has no DNA to confirm it. The CDR3 length is 17 residues. Germline V lookup: CDR1 ENHRY, CDR2 SYGVKD.

The rearrangement joins TRBV11-2 to TRBJ2-5; absent DNA, TCRdb's TRBD2 call cannot be checked. Germline lookup yields CDR1 SGHAT and CDR2 FQNNGV. The CDR3 is 15 amino acids. CDR3 in amino acids: CASSLALEVWETQYF.

CDR3 residues: CSAGTYGNEKLFF. This chain links TRBV20-1 with TRBJ1-4. CDR3 length equals 13 residues. Germline V gene lookup returns CDR1 DFQATT and CDR2 SNEGSKA (reference sequence).

The chain combines TRBV12-3 or TRBV12-4 with TRBJ2-3; the TCRdb call, TRBD2, lacks DNA for checking. CDR3 length: 15 residues. CDR3 region: CASSLRGSGPDTQYF.

This chain uses TRBV12-3 or TRBV12-4 with TRBJ1-5; TCRdb's D call, TRBD1, is unchecked because there is no DNA. The CDR3 runs to 15 residues. CDR3 amino acids: CASSPTGQPNQPQHF.